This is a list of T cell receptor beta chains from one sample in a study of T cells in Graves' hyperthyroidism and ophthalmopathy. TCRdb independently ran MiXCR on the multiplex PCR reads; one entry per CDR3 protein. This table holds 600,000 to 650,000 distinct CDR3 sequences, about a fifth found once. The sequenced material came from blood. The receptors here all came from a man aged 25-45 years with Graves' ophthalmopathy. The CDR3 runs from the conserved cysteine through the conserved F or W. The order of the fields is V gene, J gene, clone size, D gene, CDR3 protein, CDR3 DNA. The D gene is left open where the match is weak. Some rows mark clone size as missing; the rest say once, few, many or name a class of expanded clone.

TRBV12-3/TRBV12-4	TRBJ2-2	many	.	CASSFGASRNTGELFF	TGTGCCAGCAGTTTTGGCGCTAGCAGAAACACCGGGGAGCTGTTTTTT
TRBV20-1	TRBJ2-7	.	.	CSARLDTYEQYF	TGCAGTGCTAGGCTTGACACCTACGAGCAGTACTTC
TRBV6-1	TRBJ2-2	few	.	CASSELGNTGELFF	TGTGCCAGCAGTGAACTTGGGAACACCGGGGAGCTGTTTTTT
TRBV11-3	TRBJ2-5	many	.	CASSPNSAVPETQYF	TGTGCCAGCAGCCCTAACTCCGCGGTTCCAGAGACCCAGTACTTC
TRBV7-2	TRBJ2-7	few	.	CASSFEANIYTYEQYF	TGTGCCAGCAGCTTTGAGGCAAATATTTACACCTACGAGCAGTACTTC
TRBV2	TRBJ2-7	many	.	CASLPELSSYEQYF	TGTGCCAGCCTACCGGAGCTGAGCTCCTACGAGCAGTACTTC
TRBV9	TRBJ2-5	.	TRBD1	CASSTGTGGDLETQYF	TGTGCCAGCAGCACAGGGACAGGGGGCGATCTGGAGACCCAGTACTTC
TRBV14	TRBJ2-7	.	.	CASSHAGSSYEQYF	TGTGCCAGCAGCCATGCGGGTAGCTCCTACGAGCAGTACTTC
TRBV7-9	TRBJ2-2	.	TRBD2	CATLLAGDPGELFF	TGTGCCACCTTGCTAGCGGGAGATCCCGGGGAGCTGTTTTTT
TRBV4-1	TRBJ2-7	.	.	CASSQDLTDPYEQYF	TGCGCCAGCAGCCAAGATCTAACTGATCCCTACGAGCAGTACTTC
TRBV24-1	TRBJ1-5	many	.	CATSIGDQPQHF	TGTGCCACCAGCATCGGGGATCAGCCCCAGCATTTT
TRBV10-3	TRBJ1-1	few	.	CAIRTRTDNTEAFF	TGTGCCATCAGGACCAGGACAGATAACACTGAAGCTTTCTTT
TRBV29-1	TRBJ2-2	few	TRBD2	CSAAGVAGTNTGELFF	TGCAGCGCCGCCGGGGTAGCGGGAACAAACACCGGGGAGCTGTTTTTT